A single T cell receptor (beta chain) is shown here with its context. The sample originates from a study of shared clonotypes between healthy human individuals. About the research overall: Contributing individuals were a couple of females and three males aged 18 to 49.

CDR3 length: 16 residues. The assay was carried out at the deep level. Only in-frame clones appear in the TCRdb table, and some are missing; sequencing was by immunoSEQ multiplex PCR. The sample has 2 million to 2.5 million clones, approximately 93% seen once. The TCR was taken from a man aged 18-30 years in good health. Some clones in this sample may be carry-over from other donors' samples. The chain employs TRBV21-1 and TRBJ2-7; the listed D gene, TRBD1, was not tested against the DNA. TRBV21-1 is assigned pseudogene status. Input material: naive CD4+ T cells from PBMCs. The sample's subset: CD45RA+ positively selected. CDR3 sequence reads: CASSKHLLSSRVEQYF. The DNA for the CDR3 is TGTGCCAGCAGCAAACACCTCCTCAGTAGCAGGGTCGAGCAGTACTTC.